These T cell receptor beta chains were read from a single sample in a study of blood T cells in healthy people across ages. From the 5' RACE reads, TCRdb called clonotypes with MiXCR, one entry per CDR3 protein. The sample includes about 2 million distinct CDR3 sequences, less than 50% seen only once; the top ten take over 2%. The sequenced material came from blood. These receptors were collected from a woman aged 40 to 50 in good health. CDR3s include the opening cysteine and the closing phenylalanine or tryptophan. D genes are given only for firm matches. Some rows mark clone size as missing; the rest say once, few, many or name a class of expanded clone.

V gene	D gene	CDR3 length	J gene	clone size	CDR3 DNA	CDR3 protein
TRBV7-9	TRBD1	17	TRBJ2-3	NA	TGTGCCAGCAGCTCGCCTCCGGGACAGGGGGCGAAAGATACGCAGTATTTT	CASSSPPGQGAKDTQYF
TRBV6-2/TRBV6-3	NA	14	TRBJ2-5	few	TGTGCCAGCAGTTACGGGGCTGTCCAAGAGACCCAGTACTTC	CASSYGAVQETQYF
TRBV7-8	TRBD2	17	TRBJ2-5	NA	TGTGCCAGCAGCTTAGGCGCAGGACTAGCGGGGGGATTAACGCAGTACTTC	CASSLGAGLAGGLTQYF
TRBV28	NA	14	TRBJ2-1	NA	TGTGCCAGCAGTTTGGCAGGCCCTTTCGGGGAGCAGTTCTTC	CASSLAGPFGEQFF
TRBV13	NA	14	TRBJ2-1	few	TGTGCCAGCAGCACCGCGGCGGCGCTTGATGAGCAGTTCTTC	CASSTAAALDEQFF
TRBV18	TRBD1	15	TRBJ1-2	few	TGTGCCAGCTCACTCCGACAGGGGACTAACTATGGCTACACCTTC	CASSLRQGTNYGYTF
TRBV10-3	NA	15	TRBJ1-2	NA	TGTGCCATCAGTGGGGCGGGGAGCCCGGACTATGGCTACACCTTC	CAISGAGSPDYGYTF
TRBV6-1	TRBD2	20	TRBJ2-1	NA	TGTGCCAGCAGTCCCCAGGTAGCGGGGGTCCTCCGGAGCTCCTACAATGAGCAGTTCTTC	CASSPQVAGVLRSSYNEQFF
TRBV6-2/TRBV6-3	TRBD1	18	TRBJ2-6	NA	TGTGCCAGCAGTTTACCGGGACAGGCCCACTCTGGGGCCAACGTCCTGACTTTC	CASSLPGQAHSGANVLTF
TRBV27	NA	13	TRBJ2-3	few	TGTGCCACTGAGGCGCGCTCCACAGATACGCAGTATTTT	CATEARSTDTQYF
TRBV24-1	NA	11	TRBJ2-7	many	TGTGCCACCAGTGAGGGGTACGAGCAGTACTTC	CATSEGYEQYF
TRBV15	TRBD1	15	TRBJ1-4	once	TGTGCCACCAGCAGGAGCGGACAGGGTTTTGAAAAACTGTTTTTT	CATSRSGQGFEKLFF
TRBV27	TRBD2	16	TRBJ2-3	NA	TGTGCCAGCAGTGCGGGACTAGCGGGGGGGCCAGATACGCAGTATTTT	CASSAGLAGGPDTQYF
TRBV7-3	TRBD1	20	TRBJ2-6	few	TGTGCCAGCAGCTCCCAGGGACAGGGAAGCCTTGGGTTTGGGGCCAACGTCCTGACTTTC	CASSSQGQGSLGFGANVLTF
TRBV7-9	NA	18	TRBJ2-6	few	TGTGCCAGCAGCTTAATCCGCAACTCCAAGGCTGGGGCCAACGTCCTGACTTTC	CASSLIRNSKAGANVLTF
TRBV5-1	NA	15	TRBJ1-1	NA	TGCGCCAGCAGCTTGGATGGACCGCTGAACACTGAAGCTTTCTTT	CASSLDGPLNTEAFF
TRBV10-3	TRBD1	12	TRBJ1-2	few	TGTGCCACCTCGGGACAGGGTCATGGCTACACCTTC	CATSGQGHGYTF
TRBV4-1	TRBD1	15	TRBJ2-5	few	TGCGCCAGCAGCCAAGACTCCGCCAGGGGGGAGACCCAGTACTTC	CASSQDSARGETQYF
TRBV5-5	NA	15	TRBJ1-5	NA	TGTGCCAGCAGGAACGGGAACGGTGGCAATCAGCCCCAGCATTTT	CASRNGNGGNQPQHF
TRBV7-9	NA	13	TRBJ1-2	few	TGTGCCAGTCTAAGAGCAGAGAGCTATGGCTACACCTTC	CASLRAESYGYTF
TRBV11-1	NA	13	TRBJ2-1	few	TGTGCCAGCAGCTTCCGCCGGGGGCATGAGCAGTTCTTC	CASSFRRGHEQFF
TRBV20-1	NA	14	TRBJ2-7	few	TGCAGTGCTCCCTGGCGGAGGAGCTCCTACGAGCAGTACTTC	CSAPWRRSSYEQYF
TRBV11-3	NA	15	TRBJ1-1	NA	TGTGCCAGCAGCCAGAAAAAGTACTCGAACACTGAAGCTTTCTTT	CASSQKKYSNTEAFF
TRBV7-2	NA	15	TRBJ2-7	few	TGTGCCAGCAGCTCAGGGGGGGGCCCCTCCTACGAGCAGTACTTC	CASSSGGGPSYEQYF
TRBV20-1	NA	16	TRBJ1-6	NA	TGCAGTGCTAGACAGATCTACAGGGTTTATAATTCACCCCTCCACTTT	CSARQIYRVYNSPLHF
TRBV27	TRBD1	15	TRBJ2-7	NA	TGTGCCAGCAGGGGTCCCGGGACAGGAACCTACGAGCAGTACTTC	CASRGPGTGTYEQYF
TRBV29-1	NA	11	TRBJ2-1	few	TGCAGCGTGCCGGGGGACAATGAGCAGTTCTTC	CSVPGDNEQFF
TRBV20-1	NA	16	TRBJ2-7	NA	TGCAGTGCTAGAGACCACATCAGGACACCGGCGTACGAGCAGTACTTC	CSARDHIRTPAYEQYF
TRBV4-2	TRBD1	15	TRBJ2-7	NA	TGTGCCAGCAGCCAGATCATGGGACAGGGCTACGAGCAGTACTTC	CASSQIMGQGYEQYF
TRBV4-3	TRBD1	16	TRBJ2-7	NA	TGCGCCAGCAGCCAAGATTGGGGACAGGGTTCTTACGAGCAGTACTTC	CASSQDWGQGSYEQYF
TRBV5-5	NA	14	TRBJ2-1	once	TGTGCCAGCAGCTTGGGGGCCCGATCCGATGAGCAGTTCTTC	CASSLGARSDEQFF
TRBV4-2	NA	12	TRBJ2-1	NA	TGTGCCAGCAGCCATGAGGGGGATGAGCAGTTCTTC	CASSHEGDEQFF
TRBV24-1	TRBD1	15	TRBJ2-5	NA	TGTGCCACCAGTGACGGGGGACAGGGGAAAGAGACCCAGTACTTC	CATSDGGQGKETQYF
TRBV11-2	NA	14	TRBJ2-7	NA	TGTGCCAGCAGCGTGGCCCTATCCAATCACGAGCAGTACTTC	CASSVALSNHEQYF
TRBV6-5	TRBD1	14	TRBJ1-2	once	TGTGCCAGCAGTGACGTTGGGACAGGGAATGGCTACACCTTC	CASSDVGTGNGYTF
TRBV12-5	TRBD2	18	TRBJ2-3	few	TGTGCTAGTGCCCTCGGACTAGCGGGGGAAACTAGCACAGATACGCAGTATTTT	CASALGLAGETSTDTQYF
TRBV5-1	TRBD2	19	TRBJ2-3	NA	TGCGCCAGCAGCCAAAAGGGACTAGCGGGGGGCCGTAGCACAGATACGCAGTATTTT	CASSQKGLAGGRSTDTQYF
TRBV29-1	TRBD2	16	TRBJ2-1	NA	TGCAGCGTTGCCCTTCCCCCTAGCGGGGGGGCAGGTGAGCAGTTCTTC	CSVALPPSGGAGEQFF
TRBV4-1	NA	16	TRBJ2-5	NA	TGCGCCAGCAGCCTACGGGTACAGGGAATTCAAGAGACCCAGTACTTC	CASSLRVQGIQETQYF
TRBV20-1	NA	15	TRBJ1-2	few	TGCAGTGCTAGAGTATGGGATGACAGACTCTATGGCTACACCTTC	CSARVWDDRLYGYTF
TRBV7-2	TRBD1	13	TRBJ1-6	few	TGTGCCAGCAGCTTGGGACAGCATTCACCCCTCCACTTT	CASSLGQHSPLHF
TRBV7-2	NA	15	TRBJ2-5	few	TGTGCCAGCAGCTTAGACAGGGCCCCAGAAGAGACCCAGTACTTC	CASSLDRAPEETQYF
TRBV4-3	TRBD2	16	TRBJ2-3	few	TGCGCCAGCAGCCAAAGGGCTAGCGGGGTTGGAGATACGCAGTATTTT	CASSQRASGVGDTQYF
TRBV6-2/TRBV6-3	NA	14	TRBJ2-7	NA	TGTGCCAGCAGTTACCCTCTGATTCACTACGAGCAGTACTTC	CASSYPLIHYEQYF
TRBV9	NA	13	TRBJ1-2	NA	TGTGCCAGCAGCGTAGGAGTAGGGGATGGCTACACCTTC	CASSVGVGDGYTF
TRBV7-9	TRBD2	15	TRBJ2-3	NA	TGTGCCAGCAGCCTAGCGGGGGGGCGTTGGGATACGCAGTATTTT	CASSLAGGRWDTQYF
TRBV5-1	NA	15	TRBJ2-2	NA	TGCGCCAGCAGCCTGGACACAGCGAACACCGGGGAGCTGTTTTTT	CASSLDTANTGELFF
TRBV6-2/TRBV6-3	TRBD2	18	TRBJ2-1	few	TGTGCCAGCAGTTTGGGGCTAGCGGGGGACGACCTCTACAATGAGCAGTTCTTC	CASSLGLAGDDLYNEQFF
TRBV4-3	NA	15	TRBJ2-1	NA	TGCGCCAGCAGCCAAGACCGGGCCCAGTTTTTTCAGCAGTTCTTC	CASSQDRAQFFQQFF